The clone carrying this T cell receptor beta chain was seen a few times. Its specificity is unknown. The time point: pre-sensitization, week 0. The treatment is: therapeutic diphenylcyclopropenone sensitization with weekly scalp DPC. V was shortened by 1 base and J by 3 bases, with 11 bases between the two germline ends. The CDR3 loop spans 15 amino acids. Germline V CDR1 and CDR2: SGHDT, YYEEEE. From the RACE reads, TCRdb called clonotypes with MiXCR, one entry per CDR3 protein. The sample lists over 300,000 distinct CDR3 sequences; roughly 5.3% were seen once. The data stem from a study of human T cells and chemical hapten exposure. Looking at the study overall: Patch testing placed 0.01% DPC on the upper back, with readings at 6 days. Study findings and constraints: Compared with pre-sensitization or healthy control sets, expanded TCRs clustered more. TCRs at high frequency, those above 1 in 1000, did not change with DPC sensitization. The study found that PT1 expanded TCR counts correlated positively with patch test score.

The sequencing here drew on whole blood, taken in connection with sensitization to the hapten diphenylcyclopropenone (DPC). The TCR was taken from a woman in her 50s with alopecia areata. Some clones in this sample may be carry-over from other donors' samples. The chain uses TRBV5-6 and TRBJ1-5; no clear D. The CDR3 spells CASSLRQLVNQPQHF. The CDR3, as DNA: TGTGCCAGCAGCTTGCGCCAGCTCGTCAATCAGCCCCAGCATTTT. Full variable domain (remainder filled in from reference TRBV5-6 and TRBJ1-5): DAGVTQSPTHLIKTRGQQVTLRCSPKSGHDTVSWYQQALGQGPQFIFQYYEEEERQRGNFPDRFSGHQFPNYSSELNVNALLLGDSALYLCASSLRQLVNQPQHFGDGTRLSIL.